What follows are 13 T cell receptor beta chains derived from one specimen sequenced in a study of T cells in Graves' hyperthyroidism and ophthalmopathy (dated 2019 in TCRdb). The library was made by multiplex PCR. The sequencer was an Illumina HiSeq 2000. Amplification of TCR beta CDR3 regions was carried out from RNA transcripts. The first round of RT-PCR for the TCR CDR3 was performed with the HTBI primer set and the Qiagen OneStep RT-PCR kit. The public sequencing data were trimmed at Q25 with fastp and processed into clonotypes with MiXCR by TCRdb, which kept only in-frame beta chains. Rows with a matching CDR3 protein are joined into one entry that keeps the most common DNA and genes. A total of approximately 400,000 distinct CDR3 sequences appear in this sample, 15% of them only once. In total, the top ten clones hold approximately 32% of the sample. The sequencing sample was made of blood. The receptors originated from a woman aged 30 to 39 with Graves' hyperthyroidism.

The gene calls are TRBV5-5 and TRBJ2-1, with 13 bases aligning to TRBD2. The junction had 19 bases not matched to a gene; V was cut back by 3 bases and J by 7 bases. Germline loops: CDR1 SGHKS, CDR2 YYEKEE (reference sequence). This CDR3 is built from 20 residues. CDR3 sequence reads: CASSSRSGLAGLFYGNEQFF. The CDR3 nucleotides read TGTGCCAGCAGCTCCAGATCGGGACTAGCGGGACTTTTCTATGGGAATGAGCAGTTCTTC.

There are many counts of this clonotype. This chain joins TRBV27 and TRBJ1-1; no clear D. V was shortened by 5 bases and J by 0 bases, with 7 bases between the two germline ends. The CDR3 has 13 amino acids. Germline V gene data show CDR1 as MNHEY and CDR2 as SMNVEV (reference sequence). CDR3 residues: CASSTALNTEAFF. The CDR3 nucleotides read TGTGCCAGCAGTACGGCCCTGAACACTGAAGCTTTCTTT.

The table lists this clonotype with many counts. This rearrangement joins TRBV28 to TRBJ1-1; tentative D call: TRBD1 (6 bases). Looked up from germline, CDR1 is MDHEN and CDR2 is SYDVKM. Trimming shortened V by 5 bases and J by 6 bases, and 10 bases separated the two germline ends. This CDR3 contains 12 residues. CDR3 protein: CASSRQGSEAFF. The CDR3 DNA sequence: TGTGCCAGCAGTCGCCAGGGGTCTGAAGCTTTCTTT. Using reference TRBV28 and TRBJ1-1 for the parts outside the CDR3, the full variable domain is DVKVTQSSRYLVKRTGEKVFLECVQDMDHENMFWYRQDPGLGLRLIYFSYDVKMKEKGDIPEGYSVSREKKERFSLILESASTNQTSMYLCASSRQGSEAFFGQGTRLTVV.

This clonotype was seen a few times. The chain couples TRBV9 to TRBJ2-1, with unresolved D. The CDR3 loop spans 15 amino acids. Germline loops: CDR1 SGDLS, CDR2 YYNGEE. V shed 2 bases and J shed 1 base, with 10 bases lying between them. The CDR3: CASSVRTGSYNEQFF. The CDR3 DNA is TGTGCCAGCAGCGTTCGGACGGGTTCCTACAATGAGCAGTTCTTC. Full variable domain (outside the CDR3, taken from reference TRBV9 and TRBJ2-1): DSGVTQTPKHLITATGQRVTLRCSPRSGDLSVYWYQQSLDQGLQFLIQYYNGEERAKGNILERFSAQQFPDLHSELNLSSLELGDSALYFCASSVRTGSYNEQFFGPGTRLTVL.

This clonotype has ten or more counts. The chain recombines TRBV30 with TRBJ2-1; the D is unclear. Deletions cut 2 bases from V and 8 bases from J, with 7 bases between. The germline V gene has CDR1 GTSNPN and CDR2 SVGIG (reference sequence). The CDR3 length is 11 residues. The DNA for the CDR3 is TGTGCCTGGAGTCTACAGTATGAGCAGTTCTTC. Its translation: CAWSLQYEQFF.

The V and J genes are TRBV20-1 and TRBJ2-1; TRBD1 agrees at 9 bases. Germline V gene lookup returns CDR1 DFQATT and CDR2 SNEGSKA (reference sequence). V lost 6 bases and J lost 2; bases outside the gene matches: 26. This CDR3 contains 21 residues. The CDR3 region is CSANPSGVDRGRRGTYNEQFF. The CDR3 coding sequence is TGCAGTGCCAATCCTTCCGGCGTGGACAGGGGACGGAGGGGGACCTACAATGAGCAGTTCTTC.

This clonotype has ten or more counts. CDR3 in amino acids: CASRDRGSQPQHF. The CDR3 DNA reads TGTGCCAGCAGGGACAGGGGAAGTCAGCCCCAGCATTTT. The V call is TRBV28, the J call TRBJ1-5, with TRBD1 matching 9 bases. Trimming cost V 6 bases and J 6 bases; bases outside gene matches: 3. Germline V gene lookup returns CDR1 MDHEN and CDR2 SYDVKM. The CDR3 consists of 13 residues.

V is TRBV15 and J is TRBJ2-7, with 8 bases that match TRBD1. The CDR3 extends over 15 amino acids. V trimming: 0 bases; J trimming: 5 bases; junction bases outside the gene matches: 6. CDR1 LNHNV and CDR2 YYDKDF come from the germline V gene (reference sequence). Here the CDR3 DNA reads TGTGCCACCAGCAGAGAGCGGACAGGGAGCCACGAGCAGTACTTC. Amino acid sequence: CATSRERTGSHEQYF.

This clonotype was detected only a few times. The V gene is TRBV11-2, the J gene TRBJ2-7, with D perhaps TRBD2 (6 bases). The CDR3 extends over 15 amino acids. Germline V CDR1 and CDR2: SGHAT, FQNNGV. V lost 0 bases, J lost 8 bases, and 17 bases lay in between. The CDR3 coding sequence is TGTGCCAGCAGCTTAGAACCCGGGGCTGCGGGGCAGCAGTACTTC. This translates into CASSLEPGAAGQQYF.

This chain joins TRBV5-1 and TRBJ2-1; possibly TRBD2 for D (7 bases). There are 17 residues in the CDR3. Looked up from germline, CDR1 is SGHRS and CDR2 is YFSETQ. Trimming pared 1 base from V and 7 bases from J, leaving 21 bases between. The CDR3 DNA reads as TGCGCCAGCAGCTTGAACACAGGGAGGGAACTTTTGAATGAGCAGTTCTTC. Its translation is CASSLNTGRELLNEQFF.

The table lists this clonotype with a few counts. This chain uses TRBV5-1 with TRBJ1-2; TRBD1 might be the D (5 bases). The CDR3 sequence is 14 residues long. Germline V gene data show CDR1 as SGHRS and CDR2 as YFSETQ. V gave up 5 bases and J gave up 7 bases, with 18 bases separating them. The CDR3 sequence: CASRSGSLESGYTF. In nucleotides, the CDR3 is TGCGCCAGCAGGTCAGGGAGCTTAGAGAGTGGCTACACCTTC.

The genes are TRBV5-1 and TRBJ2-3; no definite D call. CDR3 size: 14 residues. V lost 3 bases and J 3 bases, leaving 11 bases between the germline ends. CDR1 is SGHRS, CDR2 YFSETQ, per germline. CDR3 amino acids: CASSWREGTDTQYF. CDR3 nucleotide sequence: TGCGCCAGCAGCTGGAGAGAAGGTACAGATACGCAGTATTTT.

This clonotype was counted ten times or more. For the CDR3, the DNA is TGTGCCACCGCCCTTGGGGAGCTATCTTACAATGAGCAGTTCTTC. This translates into CATALGELSYNEQFF. This chain joins TRBV24-1 and TRBJ2-1; a possible D gene is TRBD2 (5 bases). The CDR3 sequence is 15 residues long. V lost 9 bases, J lost 4 bases, and 18 bases lay in between. Per germline, CDR1 KGHDR and CDR2 SFDVKD.